This T cell receptor (beta chain) was captured by sequencing in a study of neurological immune-mediated disorders. Findings of the study overall: Multiple sclerosis was found to have the least TCR clonal expansion, below healthy controls, and HTLV-1-associated myelopathy the most.

TCRdb re-called the 5' RACE reads with MiXCR, one entry per CDR3 protein. Of tens of thousands of distinct CDR3 sequences in the sample, roughly 4.8% were seen once. The sorted libraries drew on 800,000 to 1,000,000 T cells that were CD4+ or CD8+. This clonotype showed up many times. The antigen remains unidentified. Germline V gene lookup returns CDR1 MGHRA and CDR2 YSYEKL. The junction had 5 bases not matched to a gene; V was cut back by 4 bases and J by 5 bases. This CDR3 comprises 16 residues. The receptor was isolated from a man between 18 and 35 years old in good health. The specimen was CD4+ T cells from blood. J is TRBJ2-5 and V is TRBV4-1; 15 bases align to TRBD2. The CDR3: CASSLRTSGGGETQYF. The CDR3 bases are TGCGCCAGCAGCCTGCGGACTAGCGGGGGGGGTGAGACCCAGTACTTC.